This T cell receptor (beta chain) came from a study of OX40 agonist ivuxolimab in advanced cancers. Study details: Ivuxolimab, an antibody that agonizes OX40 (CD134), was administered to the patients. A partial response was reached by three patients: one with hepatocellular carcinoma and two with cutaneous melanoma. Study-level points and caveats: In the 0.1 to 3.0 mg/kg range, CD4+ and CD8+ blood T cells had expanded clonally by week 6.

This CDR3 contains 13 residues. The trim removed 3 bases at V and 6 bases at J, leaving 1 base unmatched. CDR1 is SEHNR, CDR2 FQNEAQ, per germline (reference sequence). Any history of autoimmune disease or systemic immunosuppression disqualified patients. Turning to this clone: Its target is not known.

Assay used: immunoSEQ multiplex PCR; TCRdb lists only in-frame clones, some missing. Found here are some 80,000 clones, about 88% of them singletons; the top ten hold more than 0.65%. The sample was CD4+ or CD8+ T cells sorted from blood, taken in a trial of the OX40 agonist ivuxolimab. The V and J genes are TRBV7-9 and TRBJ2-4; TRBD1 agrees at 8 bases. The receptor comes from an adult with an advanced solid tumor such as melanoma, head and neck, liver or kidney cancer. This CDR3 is CASSFGQGNIQYF. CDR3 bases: TGTGCCAGCAGCTTCGGACAGGGAAACATTCAGTACTTC.